This passage covers 27 T cell receptor beta chains from one sample sequenced in a study of blood T cell repertoires in COVID-19. Method: immunoSEQ multiplex PCR; TCRdb's copy keeps in-frame clones and lacks some. The repertoire includes under 300,000 clones, roughly 79% of them detected once, and 15% sits in the top ten. The material sequenced was PBMCs or T cells enriched from blood (not recorded which). Every receptor here comes from a man aged 40-49 years who had recovered from COVID-19.

This chain's CDR3 is CASSRLGSGVVDEQFF. Here the CDR3 DNA reads TGTGCCAGCAGCCGCTTGGGTAGCGGGGTGGTAGATGAGCAGTTCTTC. The chain recombines TRBV25-1 with TRBJ2-1, with 8 bases lining up with TRBD2. CDR1 and CDR2 (germline): MGHDK, SYGVNS. This CDR3 comprises 16 residues. The ends lost 6 bases at V and 8 bases at J; junction bases unmatched: 15. Filled out from reference TRBV25-1 and TRBJ2-1, the complete variable domain reads EADIYQTPRYLVIGTGKKITLECSQTMGHDKMYWYQQDPGMELHLIHYSYGVNSTEKGDLSSESTVSRIRTEHFPLTLESARPSHTSQYLCASSRLGSGVVDEQFFGPGTRLTVL.

The V and J genes are TRBV3-1 (or the pseudogene TRBV3-2) and TRBJ1-1; no firm D call. The CDR3 is 12 amino acids. Germline CDR1 reads LGHDT; CDR2 reads YNNKEL (reference sequence). V was cut by 4 bases and J by 11 bases, with 14 bases left in between. The CDR3 DNA reads TGTGCCAGCAGCCCGTGGGAGGAGAGGGCTTTCTTT. Protein: CASSPWEERAFF.

The sample holds a few counts of this clone. The chain joins TRBV7-2 to TRBJ2-5; TRBD1 might be the D (6 bases). Germline V lookup: CDR1 SGHTA, CDR2 FQGNSA. Trimming left V 5 bases short and J 0 bases short, with 16 bases between. The CDR3 has 16 amino acids. CDR3 nucleotides: TGTGCCAGCAGCCCGGACAGCCTTTCGTACCAAGAGACCCAGTACTTC. Amino acid sequence: CASSPDSLSYQETQYF.

This clone was observed a handful of times. The rearrangement joins TRBV13 to TRBJ2-5; 8 bases are shared with TRBD1. The CDR3 sequence is 14 residues long. The J segment lost 6 bases and the V segment lost 5 bases, leaving 8 bases of the junction unmatched. In germline, CDR1 is PRHDT, CDR2 FYEKMQ (reference sequence). The CDR3 DNA follows: TGTGCCAGCAGCACCTTGACAGGGGAAAAGACCCAGTACTTC. Its protein product is CASSTLTGEKTQYF.

The chain employs TRBV6-4 and TRBJ2-7; 15 bases line up with TRBD2. J was trimmed by 5 bases and V by 7 bases; bases with no gene match: 6. The CDR3 runs 15 residues. Per the germline V gene, CDR1 is MRHNA and CDR2 is SNTAGT. CDR3 nucleotides: TGTGCCAGCAACCGGACTAGCGGGAGGGCCGACGAGCAGTACTTC. It is translated as CASNRTSGRADEQYF.

This clone was observed once. The V call is TRBV14, the J call TRBJ2-2, with D hard to call. CDR1 is SGHDN, CDR2 FVKESK, per germline. The length of the CDR3 is 17 residues. V lost 3 bases and J 4 bases, leaving 18 bases between the germline ends. CDR3 nucleotide sequence: TGTGCCAGCAGCCATTTCTCGGGTTCCGATTTCACCGGGGAGCTGTTTTTT. Amino acids: CASSHFSGSDFTGELFF.

The V and J genes are TRBV19 and TRBJ2-5, with D possibly matching TRBD1 (5 bases). Trimming removed 6 bases from V and 7 bases from J, with 18 bases in between. The V gene's germline CDR1 is LNHDA and CDR2 SQIVND (reference sequence). This CDR3 has 14 residues. CDR3 bases: TGTGCCAGTAGCCCCCCAGGGCTTCTCATGACCCAGTACTTC. Translation gives CASSPPGLLMTQYF.

The chain couples TRBV5-8 to TRBJ2-1, with 10 bases aligning to TRBD2. The CDR3 spans 16 residues. With 5 bases clipped from V and 0 bases from J, the junction kept 5 bases outside the gene matches. Germline-derived CDR1 and CDR2 are SGHTS and YDEGEE. The CDR3, as DNA: TGTGCCAGCAGGTTTAGCGGGGGGCCCTCCTACAATGAGCAGTTCTTC. It is translated as CASRFSGGPSYNEQFF.

The chain combines TRBV9 with TRBJ2-2, with no clear D. The CDR3 consists of 14 residues. The germline CDR1 and CDR2 sequences are SGDLS and YYNGEE. Trimming left V 4 bases short and J 3 bases short, with 10 bases between. CDR3 region: CASSLRHDTGELFF. CDR3 bases: TGTGCCAGCAGCCTGCGACACGACACCGGGGAGCTGTTTTTT.

This chain joins TRBV11-2 and TRBJ2-2; D is perhaps TRBD1 (5 bases). The CDR3 contains 15 residues. The V and J ends lost 6 bases and 7 bases respectively, with 18 bases between them. The germline CDR1 and CDR2 sequences are SGHAT and FQNNGV. CDR3 sequence: CASRPLSWTHGELFF. The DNA for the CDR3 is TGTGCCAGCAGACCTCTCAGTTGGACACACGGGGAGCTGTTTTTT.

V is TRBV7-9 and J is TRBJ1-2, with TRBD1 matching 7 bases. CDR3 length: 11 amino acids. J was trimmed by 11 bases and V by 2 bases; bases with no gene match: 2. Germline CDR1 is SEHNR and CDR2 is FQNEAQ (reference sequence). The CDR3 is CASSLQGGYTF. The CDR3, as DNA: TGTGCCAGCAGCTTACAGGGGGGTTACACCTTC.

The CDR3 spells CASSYAGGPEETQYF. The CDR3 DNA sequence: TGCGCCAGCAGCTATGCGGGGGGGCCGGAGGAGACCCAGTACTTC. The rearrangement uses TRBV5-1 and TRBJ2-5; 9 nucleotides match TRBD2. The CDR3 has 15 amino acids. Trimming cost V 3 bases and J 5 bases; bases outside gene matches: 8. Germline V lookup: CDR1 SGHRS, CDR2 YFSETQ.

The chain has TRBV1 and TRBJ2-1; the table names TRBD2, a call not compared with the DNA. TRBV1 represents a pseudogene. The CDR3 extends over 18 amino acids. The DNA for the CDR3 is TGCACCAGCAGCCAAGGCTGGAAAGGGCTAGCGGGTTACAATGAGCAGTTCTTC. It encodes CTSSQGWKGLAGYNEQFF.

This chain's CDR3 is CASSQDTQTNNEQFF. The CDR3 nucleotides read TGTGCCAGCAGCCAAGATACCCAAACTAACAATGAGCAGTTCTTC. The chain joins TRBV4-2 to TRBJ2-1; no definite D call. CDR1 is LGHNA, CDR2 YNFKEQ, per germline. The CDR3 length is 15 residues. Trimming left V 0 bases short and J 5 bases short, with 11 bases between.

The chain joins TRBV6-5 to TRBJ1-1, with 7 bases aligning to TRBD1. CDR3 size: 13 residues. Trimming at V came to 6 bases and at J to 11 bases, leaving 12 bases not matched to a gene. The germline V gene has CDR1 MNHEY and CDR2 SVGAGI. Here the CDR3 reads CASRNIGQAGAFF. CDR3 DNA: TGTGCCAGCAGAAACATAGGACAGGCTGGGGCTTTCTTT.

The V gene is TRBV7-3, the J gene TRBJ2-3, with TRBD2 matching 9 bases. After removal of 5 bases from V and 0 bases from J, the junction contained 3 bases not matched to a gene. The germline V gene has CDR1 SGHTA and CDR2 FQGTGA. The CDR3 runs 15 residues. Here the CDR3 DNA reads TGTGCCAGCAGCGTGCTAGCGGGGAGCACAGATACGCAGTATTTT. Translation: CASSVLAGSTDTQYF. The full variable domain, completed using reference TRBV7-3 and TRBJ2-3, is GAGVSQTPSNKVTEKGKYVELRCDPISGHTALYWYRQSLGQGPEFLIYFQGTGAADDSGLPNDRFFAVRPEGSVSTLKIQRTERGDSAVYLCASSVLAGSTDTQYFGPGTRLTVL.

The chain has TRBV3-1 (or the pseudogene TRBV3-2) and TRBJ2-2; TRBD2 aligns across 9 bases. Germline V gene sequence: CDR1 LGHDT, CDR2 YNNKEL (reference sequence). The J segment lost 4 bases and the V segment lost 2 bases, leaving 5 bases of the junction unmatched. This CDR3 comprises 16 residues. CDR3 sequence reads: CASSQRLRGGTGELFF. The CDR3 nucleotides are TGTGCCAGCAGCCAAAGGCTGCGGGGGGGCACCGGGGAGCTGTTTTTT.

This clone appeared a single time. V and J are TRBV10-1 and TRBJ2-1; TRBD2 matches at 7 bases. CDR3 size: 15 residues. Germline CDR1 WNHNN, CDR2 SYGVQD (reference sequence). After removal of 3 bases from V and 3 bases from J, the junction contained 5 bases not matched to a gene. The CDR3 spells CASSDPSGDYNEQFF. CDR3 sequence (DNA): TGCGCCAGCAGTGATCCTAGCGGAGACTACAATGAGCAGTTCTTC.

This chain joins TRBV11-2 and TRBJ2-3; a weak D match, TRBD2 (6 bases). Germline V gene data show CDR1 as SGHAT and CDR2 as FQNNGV. The CDR3 sequence is 19 residues long. Trimming took 5 bases from V and 6 from J, leaving 30 bases between them. The DNA for the CDR3 is TGTGCCAGCAGCCAAAACATAATTGCGGGACTCGGACCTGCCGATACGCAGTATTTT. Translation gives CASSQNIIAGLGPADTQYF.

The J gene is TRBJ1-4, the V gene TRBV11-2; D perhaps matches TRBD1 (5 bases). CDR1 SGHAT and CDR2 FQNNGV come from the germline V gene. CDR3 length: 14 residues. V lost 3 bases and J 5 bases, leaving 10 bases between the germline ends. The CDR3 nucleotides are TGTGCCAGCAGCTTTTGGGGGGGGAATGAAAAACTGTTTTTT. Its protein product is CASSFWGGNEKLFF.

The V call is TRBV7-3, the J call TRBJ2-1, with 9 bases identical to TRBD2. Germline trimming cut 3 bases from V and 7 bases from J; bases unmatched to any gene: 7. This CDR3 is 15 amino acids long. Germline assignment: CDR1 SGHTA and CDR2 FQGTGA. CDR3 nucleotide sequence: TGTGCCAGCAGCTTTGGCGGGAGGGATAATAATGAGCAGTTCTTC. This sequence encodes CASSFGGRDNNEQFF.

The chain is built from TRBV19 and TRBJ1-4, with 12 bases that match TRBD1. CDR3 size: 14 residues. Germline CDR1 is LNHDA and CDR2 is SQIVND (reference sequence). Losses at the gene ends were 6 bases for V and 10 bases for J; bases not matched to a gene: 6. The CDR3 DNA follows: TGTGCCAGTAGCCCGGGACAGGGGGCGGCAAAACTGTTTTTT. Its protein product is CASSPGQGAAKLFF.

This clone was counted a few times. The chain uses TRBV5-1 and TRBJ2-7; possible D gene TRBD2, 6 bases. Between the trimmed V and J ends, which lost 0 bases and 7 bases, there was a span of 20 bases. Germline V gives CDR1 SGHRS, CDR2 YFSETQ. The CDR3 extends over 16 amino acids. CDR3 sequence reads: CASSLGLRDQPREQYF. The CDR3 region has the DNA TGCGCCAGCAGCTTGGGGTTGCGGGACCAACCCCGTGAGCAGTACTTC.

The chain uses TRBV29-1 and TRBJ1-1, with TRBD1 matching over 7 bases. V trimming: 7 bases; J trimming: 1 base; junction bases outside the gene matches: 3. CDR1 SQVTM and CDR2 ANQGSEA come from the germline V gene. This CDR3 has 12 amino acids. CDR3 residues: CSADRANTEAFF. DNA for the CDR3: TGCAGCGCTGACAGGGCGAACACTGAAGCTTTCTTT.

The rearrangement links TRBV4-3 to TRBJ2-1; D perhaps matches TRBD2 (6 bases). Trimming stripped 7 bases from V and 8 bases from J, with 18 bases between. The CDR3 contains 14 residues. The germline gives CDR1 LGHNA, CDR2 YSLEER. This CDR3 is CASMTIGGSHEQFF. DNA of the CDR3: TGCGCCAGCATGACGATTGGAGGGTCCCATGAGCAGTTCTTC.

V and J are TRBV20-1 and TRBJ1-5; TRBD1 aligns across 10 bases. Germline loops: CDR1 DFQATT, CDR2 SNEGSKA (reference sequence). The CDR3 extends over 13 amino acids. Germline trimming cut 3 bases from V and 7 bases from J; bases unmatched to any gene: 3. The CDR3 spells CSASGTGDQPQHF. The DNA for the CDR3 is TGCAGTGCTAGTGGGACAGGGGACCAGCCCCAGCATTTT.

The rearrangement links TRBV11-3 to TRBJ2-2, with D uncertain. In germline, CDR1 is SGHNT, CDR2 YENEEA. There are 13 residues in the CDR3. Trimming pared 6 bases from V and 9 bases from J, leaving 14 bases between. The DNA of the CDR3 is TGTGCCAGCAGTTTAATGGTGAGCCGGGAGCTGTTTTTT. The encoded protein is CASSLMVSRELFF.